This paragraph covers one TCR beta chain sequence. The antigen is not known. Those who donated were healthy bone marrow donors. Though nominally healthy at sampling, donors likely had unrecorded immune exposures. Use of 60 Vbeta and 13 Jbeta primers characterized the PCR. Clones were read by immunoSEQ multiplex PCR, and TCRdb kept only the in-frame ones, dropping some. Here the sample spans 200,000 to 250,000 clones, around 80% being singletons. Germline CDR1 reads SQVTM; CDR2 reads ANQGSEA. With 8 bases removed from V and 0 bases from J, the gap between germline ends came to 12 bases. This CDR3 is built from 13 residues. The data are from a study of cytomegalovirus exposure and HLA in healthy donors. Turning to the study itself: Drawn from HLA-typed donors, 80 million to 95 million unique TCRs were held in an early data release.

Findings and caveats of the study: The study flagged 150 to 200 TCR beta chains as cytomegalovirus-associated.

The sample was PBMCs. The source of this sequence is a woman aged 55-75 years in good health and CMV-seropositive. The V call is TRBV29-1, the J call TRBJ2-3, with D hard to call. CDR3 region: CSPSRPSTDTQYF. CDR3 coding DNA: TGCAGCCCCTCGCGGCCTAGCACAGATACGCAGTATTTT.